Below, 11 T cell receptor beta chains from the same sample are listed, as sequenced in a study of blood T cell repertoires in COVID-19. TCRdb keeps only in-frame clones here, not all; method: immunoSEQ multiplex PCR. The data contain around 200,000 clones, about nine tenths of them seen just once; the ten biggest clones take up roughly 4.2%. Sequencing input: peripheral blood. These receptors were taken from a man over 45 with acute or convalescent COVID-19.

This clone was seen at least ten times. As DNA, the CDR3 is TGTGCCAGCAGCGACAGGGGCGTCTACACCTTC. This encodes CASSDRGVYTF. The chain joins TRBV2 to TRBJ1-2, with TRBD1 matching over 8 bases. Germline-derived CDR1 and CDR2 are SNHLY and FYNNEI. This CDR3 is 11 amino acids long. V was pared by 6 bases and J by 10 bases, with 4 bases of the junction left unmatched.

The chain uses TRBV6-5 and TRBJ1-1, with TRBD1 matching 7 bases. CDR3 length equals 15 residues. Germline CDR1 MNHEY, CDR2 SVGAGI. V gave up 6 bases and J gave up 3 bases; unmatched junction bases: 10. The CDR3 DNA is TGTGCCAGCAGAAGGGGGCCACTAGTACACACTGAAGCTTTCTTT. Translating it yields CASRRGPLVHTEAFF.

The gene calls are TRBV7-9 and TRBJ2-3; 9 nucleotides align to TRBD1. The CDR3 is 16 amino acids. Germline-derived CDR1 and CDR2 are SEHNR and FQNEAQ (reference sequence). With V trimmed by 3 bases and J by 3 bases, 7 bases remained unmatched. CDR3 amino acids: CASSFGQGLGTDTQYF. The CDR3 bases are TGTGCCAGCAGCTTCGGACAGGGGCTGGGGACAGATACGCAGTATTTT. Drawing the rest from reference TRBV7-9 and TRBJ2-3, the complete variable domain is DTGVSQNPRHKITKRGQNVTFRCDPISEHNRLYWYRQTLGQGPEFLTYFQNEAQLEKSRLLSDRFSAERPKGSFSTLEIQRTEQGDSAMYLCASSFGQGLGTDTQYFGPGTRLTVL.

The CDR3 nucleotides are TGCGCCAGCAGCCGGACAGGGTTTACAAACGAGCAGTACTTC. Its protein is CASSRTGFTNEQYF. The gene calls are TRBV5-1 and TRBJ2-7; TRBD1 matches 8 bases. J gave up 5 bases and V 4 bases, and 8 bases lay outside the gene matches. In germline, CDR1 is SGHRS, CDR2 YFSETQ. The CDR3 runs to 14 residues.

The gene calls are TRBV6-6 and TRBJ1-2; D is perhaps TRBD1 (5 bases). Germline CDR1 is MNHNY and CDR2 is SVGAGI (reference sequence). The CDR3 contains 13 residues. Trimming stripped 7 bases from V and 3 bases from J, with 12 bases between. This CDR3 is CASKQGADYGYTF. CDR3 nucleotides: TGTGCCAGCAAGCAAGGGGCGGACTATGGCTACACCTTC.

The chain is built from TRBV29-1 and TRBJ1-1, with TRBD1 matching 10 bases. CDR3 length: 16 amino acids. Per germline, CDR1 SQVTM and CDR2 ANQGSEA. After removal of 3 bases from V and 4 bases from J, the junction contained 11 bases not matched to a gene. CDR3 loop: CSVDAGQGNWGTEAFF. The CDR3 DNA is TGCAGCGTTGATGCGGGACAGGGGAATTGGGGCACTGAAGCTTTCTTT.

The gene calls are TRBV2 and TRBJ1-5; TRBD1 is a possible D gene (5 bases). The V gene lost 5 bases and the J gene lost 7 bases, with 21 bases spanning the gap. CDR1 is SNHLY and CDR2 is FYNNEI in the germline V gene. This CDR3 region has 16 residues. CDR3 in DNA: TGTGCCAGCAGTAAAGACAGCGGAAGAGCGGACCAGCCCCAGCATTTT. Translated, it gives CASSKDSGRADQPQHF.

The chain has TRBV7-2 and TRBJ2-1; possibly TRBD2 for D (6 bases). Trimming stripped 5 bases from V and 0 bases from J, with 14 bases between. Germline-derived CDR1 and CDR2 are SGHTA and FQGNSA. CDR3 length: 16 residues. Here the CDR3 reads CASSLGLKSSYNEQFF. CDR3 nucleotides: TGTGCCAGCAGCCTAGGACTAAAGAGCTCCTACAATGAGCAGTTCTTC.

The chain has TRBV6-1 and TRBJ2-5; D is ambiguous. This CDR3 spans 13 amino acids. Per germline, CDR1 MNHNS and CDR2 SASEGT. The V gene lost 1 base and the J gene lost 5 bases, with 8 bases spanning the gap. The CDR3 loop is CASSEGFGETQYF. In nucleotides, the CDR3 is TGTGCCAGCAGTGAAGGGTTCGGGGAGACCCAGTACTTC.

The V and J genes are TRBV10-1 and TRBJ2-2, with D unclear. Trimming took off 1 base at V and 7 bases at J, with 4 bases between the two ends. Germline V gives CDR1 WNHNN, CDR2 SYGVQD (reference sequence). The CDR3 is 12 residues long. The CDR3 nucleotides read TGCGCCAGCAGTGAGTTGAGCGGGGAGCTGTTTTTT. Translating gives CASSELSGELFF.

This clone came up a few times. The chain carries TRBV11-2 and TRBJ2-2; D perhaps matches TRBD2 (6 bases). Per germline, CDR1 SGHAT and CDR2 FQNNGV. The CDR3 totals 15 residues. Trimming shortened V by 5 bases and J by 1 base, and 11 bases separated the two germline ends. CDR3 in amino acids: CASSPSGVNTGELFF. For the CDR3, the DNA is TGTGCCAGCAGCCCCTCGGGGGTGAACACCGGGGAGCTGTTTTTT. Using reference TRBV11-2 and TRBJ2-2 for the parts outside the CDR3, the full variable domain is EAGVAQSPRYKIIEKRQSVAFWCNPISGHATLYWYQQILGQGPKLLIQFQNNGVVDDSQLPKDRFSAERLKGVDSTLKIQPAKLEDSAVYLCASSPSGVNTGELFFGEGSRLTVL.